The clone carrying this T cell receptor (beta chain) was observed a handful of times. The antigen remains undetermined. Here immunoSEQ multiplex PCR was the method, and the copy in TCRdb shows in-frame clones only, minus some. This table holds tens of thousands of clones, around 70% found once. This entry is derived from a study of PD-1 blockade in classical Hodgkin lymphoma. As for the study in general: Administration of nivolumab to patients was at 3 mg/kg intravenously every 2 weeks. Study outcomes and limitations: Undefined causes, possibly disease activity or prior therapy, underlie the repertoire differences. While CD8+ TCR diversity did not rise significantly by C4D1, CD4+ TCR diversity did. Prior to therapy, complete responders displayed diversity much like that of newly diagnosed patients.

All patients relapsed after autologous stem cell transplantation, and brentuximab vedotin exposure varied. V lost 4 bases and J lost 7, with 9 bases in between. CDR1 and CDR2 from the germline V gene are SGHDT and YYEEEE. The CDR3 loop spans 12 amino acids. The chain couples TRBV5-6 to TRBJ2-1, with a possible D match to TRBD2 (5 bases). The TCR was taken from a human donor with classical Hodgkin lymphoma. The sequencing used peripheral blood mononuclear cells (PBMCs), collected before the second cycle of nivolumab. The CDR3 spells CASSIRENEQFF. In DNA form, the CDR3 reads TGTGCCAGCAGCATTAGGGAGAATGAGCAGTTCTTC.